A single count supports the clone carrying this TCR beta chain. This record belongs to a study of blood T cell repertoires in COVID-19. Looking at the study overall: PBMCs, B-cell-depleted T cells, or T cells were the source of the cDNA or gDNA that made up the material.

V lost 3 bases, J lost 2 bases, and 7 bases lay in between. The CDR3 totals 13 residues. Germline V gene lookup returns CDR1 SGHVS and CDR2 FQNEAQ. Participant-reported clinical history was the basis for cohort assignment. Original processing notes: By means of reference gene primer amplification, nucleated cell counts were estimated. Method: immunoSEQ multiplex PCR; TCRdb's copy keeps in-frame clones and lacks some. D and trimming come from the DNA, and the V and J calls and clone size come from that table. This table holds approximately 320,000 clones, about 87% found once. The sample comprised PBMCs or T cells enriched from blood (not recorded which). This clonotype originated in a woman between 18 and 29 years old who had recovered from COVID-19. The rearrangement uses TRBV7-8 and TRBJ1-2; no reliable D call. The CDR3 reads CASSLGWNYGYTF. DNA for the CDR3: TGTGCCAGCAGCTTGGGCTGGAACTATGGCTACACCTTC.